These 26 T cell receptor beta chains share one sample of origin, sequenced in a study of blood T cell repertoires in COVID-19. Profiling relied on immunoSEQ multiplex PCR, and the TCRdb table lists in-frame clones only, not all of them. The sample has 150,000 to 200,000 clones, over 80% seen once. Sequenced: PBMCs or T cells enriched from blood (not recorded which). These receptors were collected from a man in his 70s who had been exposed to COVID-19.

The rearrangement joins TRBV2 to TRBJ1-1, with D possibly TRBD1 on 5 matching bases. Germline CDR1 and CDR2: SNHLY and FYNNEI. The V and J ends lost 6 bases and 6 bases respectively, with 17 bases between them. This CDR3 contains 14 residues. CDR3 region: CASRRPGTEAEAFF. The CDR3 DNA reads TGTGCCAGCAGGAGACCCGGGACTGAGGCTGAAGCTTTCTTT.

This clone has only a few counts. The J gene is TRBJ2-3, the V gene TRBV7-2; 8 bases align to TRBD2. Trimming at V came to 6 bases and at J to 4 bases, leaving 9 bases not matched to a gene. The CDR3 is 15 residues long. Germline-derived CDR1 and CDR2 are SGHTA and FQGNSA. CDR3 loop: CASRATSDGPDTQYF. For the CDR3, the DNA is TGTGCCAGCAGGGCGACTAGCGATGGACCAGATACGCAGTATTTT.

The V gene is TRBV4-1, the J gene TRBJ1-1, with D unclear. Trimming took off 1 base at V and 0 bases at J, with 9 bases between the two ends. The CDR3 spans 15 residues. The germline V gene has CDR1 MGHRA and CDR2 YSYEKL. CDR3 protein: CASSQVEGLNTEAFF. The CDR3 DNA reads as TGCGCCAGCAGCCAAGTAGAGGGTTTGAACACTGAAGCTTTCTTT.

The chain uses TRBV6-2 or TRBV6-3 and TRBJ1-1; maybe TRBD1 (5 bases). Germline values: CDR1 MNHEY, CDR2 SVGEGT. This CDR3 comprises 13 residues. V was pared by 7 bases and J by 2 bases, with 11 bases between. The CDR3 here is CASTPTDNTEAFF. The CDR3 DNA follows: TGTGCCAGCACCCCGACAGATAACACTGAAGCTTTCTTT.

This chain links TRBV6-5 with TRBJ1-2; a possible D gene is TRBD1 (6 bases). Trimming left V 5 bases short and J 2 bases short, with 9 bases between. The CDR3 extends over 13 amino acids. Germline V gives CDR1 MNHEY, CDR2 SVGAGI. In nucleotides, the CDR3 is TGTGCCAGCAGTCTAACAGGGAACTATGGCTACACCTTC. It codes for CASSLTGNYGYTF.

The rearrangement joins TRBV6-2 or TRBV6-3 to TRBJ1-2; TRBD1 might be the D (5 bases). The CDR3 sequence is 13 residues long. CDR1 MNHEY and CDR2 SVGEGT come from the germline V gene. The V end lost 4 bases, the J end lost 8 bases, and 14 bases lay between the germline ends. Written as DNA, the CDR3 is TGTGCCAGCAGTTTGGACACGGTCGGGGGCTACACCTTC. Its protein product is CASSLDTVGGYTF.

J is TRBJ1-2 and V is TRBV2, with 7 positions matching TRBD1. V lost 4 bases, J lost 1 base, and 6 bases stayed unmatched. This CDR3 region has 15 residues. CDR1 is SNHLY, CDR2 FYNNEI, per germline. The CDR3 sequence is CASSAMGTVNYGYTF. The CDR3 DNA reads TGTGCCAGCAGTGCAATGGGGACAGTTAACTATGGCTACACCTTC.

This rearrangement joins TRBV6-5 to TRBJ2-3; tentatively, D is TRBD2 (6 bases). Trimming pared 2 bases from V and 3 bases from J, leaving 12 bases between. CDR1 is MNHEY and CDR2 is SVGAGI in the germline V gene. The CDR3 is made up of 15 amino acids. CDR3 DNA: TGTGCCAGCAGTTACGGGCAGGCGGGAACAGATACGCAGTATTTT. Translating it yields CASSYGQAGTDTQYF.

Only one count was recorded for this clone. This chain uses TRBV3-1 (or the pseudogene TRBV3-2) with TRBJ1-1; D remains unclear. With 4 bases removed from V and 0 bases from J, the gap between germline ends came to 9 bases. Germline values: CDR1 LGHDT, CDR2 YNNKEL (reference sequence). This CDR3 is 14 amino acids long. The CDR3 DNA reads TGTGCCAGCAGCCCTCGATACATGAACACTGAAGCTTTCTTT. Translated, it gives CASSPRYMNTEAFF.

The genes are TRBV6-5 and TRBJ2-3; D unclear. The ends were cut back, 2 bases at V and 1 base at J, with 7 bases in the middle. The CDR3 covers 14 residues. The germline CDR1 and CDR2 sequences are MNHEY and SVGAGI. In DNA form, the CDR3 reads TGTGCCAGCAGTTACGAGGTGGGCACAGATACGCAGTATTTT. This encodes CASSYEVGTDTQYF.

V usage is TRBV7-3 and J usage is TRBJ2-7; 13 bases line up with TRBD2. The germline V gene encodes CDR1 SGHTA and CDR2 FQGTGA. V trimming: 4 bases; J trimming: 7 bases; junction bases outside the gene matches: 1. This CDR3 has 13 amino acids. The CDR3 region is CASSSGLAGEQYF. The CDR3 nucleotides read TGTGCCAGCAGCTCGGGACTAGCGGGGGAGCAGTACTTC.

J is TRBJ2-7 and V is TRBV28; 11 bases are a match to TRBD1. Germline V lookup: CDR1 MDHEN, CDR2 SYDVKM. The V segment lost 4 bases and the J segment 5 bases; nucleotides outside the gene matches: 4. The CDR3 length is 14 residues. The CDR3 region is CASSYRDRGNEQYF. The CDR3, as DNA: TGTGCCAGCAGTTACCGGGACAGGGGGAACGAGCAGTACTTC.

The chain combines TRBV5-5 with TRBJ1-1; tentative D call: TRBD1 (6 bases). The CDR3 totals 12 residues. Trimming pared 4 bases from V and 8 bases from J, leaving 12 bases between. Germline CDR1 is SGHKS and CDR2 is YYEKEE (reference sequence). CDR3 sequence reads: CASSAGGREAFF. The DNA for the CDR3 is TGTGCCAGCAGCGCCGGGGGGCGGGAAGCTTTCTTT.

The chain joins TRBV6-2 or TRBV6-3 to TRBJ1-1, with D unresolved. CDR1 is MNHEY, CDR2 SVGEGT, per germline. The CDR3 is 15 residues long. Trimming took 0 bases from V and 0 from J, leaving 8 bases between them. The DNA for the CDR3 is TGTGCCAGCAGTTACTCGAGAGGTGTGAACACTGAAGCTTTCTTT. Translated, it gives CASSYSRGVNTEAFF.

The rearrangement joins TRBV2 to TRBJ1-6; 9 bases agree with TRBD1. Trimming took 3 bases from V and 9 from J; bases not matched to a gene: 3. The CDR3 runs 14 residues. Germline V gene lookup returns CDR1 SNHLY and CDR2 FYNNEI. The CDR3 reads CASSDGQGSSPLHF. CDR3 bases: TGTGCCAGCAGTGATGGACAGGGGAGTTCACCCCTCCACTTT. Full variable domain (rest looked up from reference TRBV2 and TRBJ1-6): EPEVTQTPSHQVTQMGQEVILRCVPISNHLYFYWYRQILGQKVEFLVSFYNNEISEKSEIFDDQFSVERPDGSNFTLKIRSTKLEDSAMYFCASSDGQGSSPLHFGNGTRLTVT.

The CDR3: CASSSRTVESSPLHF. The DNA of the CDR3 is TGTGCCAGCAGCTCGCGGACAGTTGAAAGTTCACCCCTCCACTTT. The chain has TRBV7-2 and TRBJ1-6; weak D call: TRBD1 (6 bases). With 4 bases removed from V and 9 bases from J, the gap between germline ends came to 16 bases. The CDR3 consists of 15 residues. The germline V gene has CDR1 SGHTA and CDR2 FQGNSA.

CDR3 sequence: CAIGTGIGNQPQHF. The CDR3 DNA follows: TGTGCCATCGGGACAGGGATAGGCAATCAGCCCCAGCATTTT. The chain employs TRBV24-1 and TRBJ1-5; 9 bases map to TRBD1. From germline, CDR1 is KGHDR and CDR2 SFDVKD. This CDR3 spans 14 amino acids. With V trimmed by 11 bases and J by 2 bases, 6 bases remained unmatched.

This chain joins TRBV6-5 and TRBJ2-1, with 11 nucleotides matching TRBD2. The CDR3 has 15 residues. The germline gives CDR1 MNHEY, CDR2 SVGAGI. The V and J ends lost 6 bases and 6 bases, in that order; junction bases with no gene match: 7. CDR3: CASSLTSGDFNEQFF. The CDR3 DNA reads as TGTGCCAGCAGCCTGACTAGCGGGGATTTCAATGAGCAGTTCTTC.

This sequence joins TRBV12-3 or TRBV12-4 and TRBJ1-2; 8 bases match TRBD1. CDR3 size: 12 residues. The junction had 2 bases not matched to a gene; V was cut back by 5 bases and J by 6 bases. The CDR3 reads CASSKQGDGYTF. CDR3 DNA: TGTGCCAGCAGTAAACAGGGGGATGGCTACACCTTC.

The chain couples TRBV19 to TRBJ2-7; the D gene is possibly TRBD1 (5 bases). V was cut by 5 bases and J by 1 base, with 12 bases left in between. In germline, CDR1 is LNHDA, CDR2 SQIVND (reference sequence). The CDR3 runs 14 residues. CDR3 sequence: CASSAQGASYEQYF. The DNA of the CDR3 is TGTGCCAGTAGTGCGCAGGGCGCTTCCTACGAGCAGTACTTC.

J is TRBJ1-2 and V is TRBV20-1, with D unresolved. The CDR3 is 11 residues long. The V end lost 1 base, the J end lost 5 bases, and 5 bases lay between the germline ends. Germline CDR1 and CDR2: DFQATT and SNEGSKA (reference sequence). CDR3 amino acids: CSARVLYGYTF. CDR3 coding DNA: TGCAGTGCTAGAGTCTTGTATGGCTACACCTTC.

V usage is TRBV7-6 and J usage is TRBJ1-3; perhaps TRBD1 as D (6 bases). The germline V and J ends were trimmed by 3 bases and 1 base, with 13 bases remaining between them. The CDR3 is 16 amino acids. Per the germline V gene, CDR1 is SGHVS and CDR2 is FNYEAQ. The CDR3 sequence: CASSLGTGQSGNTIYF. The CDR3 DNA sequence: TGTGCCAGCAGCTTGGGTACAGGGCAATCTGGAAACACCATATATTTT.

This sequence joins TRBV9 and TRBJ1-4, with D maybe TRBD1 (6 bases). The V gene's germline CDR1 is SGDLS and CDR2 YYNGEE. The CDR3 totals 16 residues. Trimming left V 0 bases short and J 7 bases short, with 16 bases between. DNA for the CDR3: TGTGCCAGCAGCGTAGCTGGGCAAGCAGGGGTTGAAAAACTGTTTTTT. Residues: CASSVAGQAGVEKLFF.

The V call is TRBV5-1, the J call TRBJ1-1, with TRBD1 identical over 7 bases. The trim removed 2 bases at V and 6 bases at J, leaving 7 bases unmatched. The CDR3 sequence is 14 residues long. CDR1 and CDR2 (germline): SGHRS, YFSETQ. CDR3 loop: CASSFGQVRAEAFF. CDR3 DNA: TGCGCCAGCAGCTTTGGACAGGTTAGGGCTGAAGCTTTCTTT.

V gene TRBV27 combines with J gene TRBJ1-1, with D unclear. CDR1 and CDR2 (germline): MNHEY, SMNVEV (reference sequence). The V and J ends lost 0 bases and 5 bases respectively, with 16 bases between them. The CDR3 contains 16 residues. CDR3: CASSLSGLLGITEAFF. The CDR3 bases are TGTGCCAGCAGTTTATCGGGCCTTTTAGGTATAACTGAAGCTTTCTTT.

The chain uses TRBV3-1 (or the pseudogene TRBV3-2) and TRBJ1-1; weak D call: TRBD1 (5 bases). V lost 6 bases, J lost 5 bases, and 16 bases lay in between. The CDR3 length is 14 residues. Germline V gene lookup returns CDR1 LGHDT and CDR2 YNNKEL (reference sequence). The DNA for the CDR3 is TGTGCCAGCAGGTCGGGGGAAAGGGAGACTGAAGCTTTCTTT. The encoded protein is CASRSGERETEAFF.